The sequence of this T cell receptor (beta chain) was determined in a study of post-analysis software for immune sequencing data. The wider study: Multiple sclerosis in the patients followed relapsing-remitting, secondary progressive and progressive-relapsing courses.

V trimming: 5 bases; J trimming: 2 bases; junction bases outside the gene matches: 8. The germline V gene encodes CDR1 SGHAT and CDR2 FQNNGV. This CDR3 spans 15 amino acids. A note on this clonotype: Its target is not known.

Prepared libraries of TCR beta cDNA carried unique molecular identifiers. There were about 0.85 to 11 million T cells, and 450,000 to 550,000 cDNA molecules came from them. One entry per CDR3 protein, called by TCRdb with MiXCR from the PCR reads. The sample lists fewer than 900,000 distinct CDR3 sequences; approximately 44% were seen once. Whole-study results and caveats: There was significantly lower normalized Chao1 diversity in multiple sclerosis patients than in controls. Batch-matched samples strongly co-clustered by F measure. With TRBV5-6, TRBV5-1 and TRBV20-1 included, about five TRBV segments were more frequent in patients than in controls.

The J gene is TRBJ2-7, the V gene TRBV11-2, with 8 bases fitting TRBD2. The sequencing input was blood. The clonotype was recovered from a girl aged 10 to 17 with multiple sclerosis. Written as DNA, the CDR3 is TGTGCCAGCAGCCCCTATGCGGGAGGCACCTACGAGCAGTACTTC. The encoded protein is CASSPYAGGTYEQYF.